Listed below are T cell receptor beta chains from one sample, sequenced in a study of blood T cell repertoires in COVID-19. Clones were read by immunoSEQ multiplex PCR, and TCRdb kept only the in-frame ones, dropping some. Among around 40,000 clones, about 90% were seen once, and the ten largest hold 15% to 18%. The specimen sequenced was peripheral blood. The source is a woman in her 30s in a cohort sampled during active COVID-19. Each CDR3 is given with its conserved first and last residue. Each record gives: CDR3 protein, CDR3 DNA, J gene, clone size, V gene, D gene. The D gene is left open where the match is weak. Part of the rows lack a size; the others show once, few, many or a class for expanded clones.

CDR3: CASSLISTGELFF
DNA: TGCGCCAGCAGCCTCATCAGCACCGGGGAGCTGTTTTTT
J: TRBJ2-2
size: .
V: TRBV5-1
D: .

CDR3: CASSKGQGPDNEQFF
DNA: TGTGCCAGCAGCAAGGGACAGGGACCTGACAATGAGCAGTTCTTC
J: TRBJ2-1
size: .
V: TRBV7-6
D: TRBD1

CDR3: CASSSVNTGELFF
DNA: TGTGCCAGCAGTTCGGTAAACACCGGGGAGCTGTTTTTT
J: TRBJ2-2
size: once
V: TRBV25-1
D: .

CDR3: CASSPPRLERYTDTQYF
DNA: TGTGCCAGCAGTCCTCCCCGACTTGAGAGATACACAGATACGCAGTATTTT
J: TRBJ2-3
size: .
V: TRBV27
D: .

CDR3: CAWGTGAGYEQYF
DNA: TGTGCCTGGGGGACAGGGGCAGGCTACGAGCAGTACTTC
J: TRBJ2-7
size: .
V: TRBV30
D: TRBD1

CDR3: CASHQGAPGQPQHF
DNA: TGTGCCAGTCACCAGGGGGCGCCCGGTCAGCCCCAGCATTTT
J: TRBJ1-5
size: .
V: TRBV19
D: TRBD1

CDR3: CASSESGRGPENGNSPLHF
DNA: TGCGCCAGCAGTGAGTCAGGCAGGGGTCCCGAAAATGGTAATTCACCCCTCCACTTT
J: TRBJ1-6
size: .
V: TRBV10-2
D: .

CDR3: CASSFNAGNTIYF
DNA: TGTGCCAGCAGCTTTAATGCTGGAAACACCATATATTTT
J: TRBJ1-3
size: once
V: TRBV11-3
D: .

CDR3: CAQWEREISETQYF
DNA: TGCGCCCAATGGGAGCGGGAGATCAGTGAGACCCAGTACTTC
J: TRBJ2-5
size: .
V: TRBV5-1
D: TRBD2

CDR3: CAWSGGLPRGETQYF
DNA: TGTGCCTGGAGTGGGGGCCTTCCGCGAGGAGAGACCCAGTACTTC
J: TRBJ2-5
size: .
V: TRBV30
D: .

CDR3: CASSPRTDSTDTQYF
DNA: TGTGCCAGCAGCCCTCGGACAGATTCCACAGATACGCAGTATTTT
J: TRBJ2-3
size: .
V: TRBV7-3
D: .

CDR3: CASSFPSTDTQYF
DNA: TGTGCCAGCAGTTTCCCTAGCACAGATACGCAGTATTTT
J: TRBJ2-3
size: once
V: TRBV27
D: .

CDR3: CASSPTDRVNNQPQHF
DNA: TGTGCCAGCAGTCCTACAGACAGGGTCAACAATCAGCCCCAGCATTTT
J: TRBJ1-5
size: .
V: TRBV27
D: TRBD1

CDR3: CASRLTGGEAFF
DNA: TGTGCCAGCAGGCTGACAGGGGGCGAAGCTTTCTTT
J: TRBJ1-1
size: .
V: TRBV2
D: TRBD1

CDR3: CASSDNRAYEQYF
DNA: TGTGCCAGCAGTGACAACAGGGCCTACGAGCAGTACTTC
J: TRBJ2-7
size: once
V: TRBV2
D: .

CDR3: CASSLRAGDTQYF
DNA: TGTGCCAGCAGCCTTCGGGCGGGGGATACGCAGTATTTT
J: TRBJ2-3
size: .
V: TRBV11-3
D: .

CDR3: CAWSVRLAGEQFF
DNA: TGTGCCTGGAGTGTAAGGCTAGCGGGAGAGCAGTTCTTC
J: TRBJ2-1
size: .
V: TRBV30
D: TRBD2

CDR3: CASKLDKNTEAFF
DNA: TGTGCCAGCAAGCTGGACAAGAACACTGAAGCTTTCTTT
J: TRBJ1-1
size: .
V: TRBV2
D: .

CDR3: CASSLVPGVSSGNTIYF
DNA: TGTGCCAGCAGCTTAGTACCGGGGGTGAGCTCTGGAAACACCATATATTTT
J: TRBJ1-3
size: .
V: TRBV7-2
D: .

CDR3: CASSVGQHSNYGYTF
DNA: TGTGCCAGCAGCGTAGGACAGCACTCTAACTATGGCTACACCTTC
J: TRBJ1-2
size: .
V: TRBV9
D: .

CDR3: CASRQGAGDTEAFF
DNA: TGTGCCAGCAGACAGGGGGCGGGGGACACTGAAGCTTTCTTT
J: TRBJ1-1
size: .
V: TRBV6-6
D: TRBD1

CDR3: CASSLVKGAVGGYTF
DNA: TGTGCCAGCAGTTTAGTCAAGGGGGCGGTGGGTGGCTACACCTTC
J: TRBJ1-2
size: .
V: TRBV27
D: TRBD1

CDR3: CASSQDGTGGRNYNSPLHF
DNA: TGTGCCAGCAGCCAAGATGGGACAGGGGGCCGTAATTATAATTCACCCCTCCACTTT
J: TRBJ1-6
size: once
V: TRBV3-1/TRBV3-2
D: TRBD1

CDR3: CASALVSGANVLTF
DNA: TGCGCCAGCGCATTAGTCTCTGGGGCCAACGTCCTGACTTTC
J: TRBJ2-6
size: .
V: TRBV5-1
D: .

CDR3: CAWSVGSNQPQHF
DNA: TGTGCCTGGAGTGTCGGTAGCAATCAGCCCCAGCATTTT
J: TRBJ1-5
size: .
V: TRBV30
D: .

CDR3: CASTPGGAGGANVLTF
DNA: TGTGCCAGCACCCCGGGGGGGGCTGGAGGGGCCAACGTCCTGACTTTC
J: TRBJ2-6
size: .
V: TRBV7-9
D: TRBD2

CDR3: CASSTRLATDTQYF
DNA: TGTGCCAGCAGCACGCGACTAGCCACAGATACGCAGTATTTT
J: TRBJ2-3
size: .
V: TRBV7-2
D: TRBD2

CDR3: CASSQAPGLAFSSTDTQYF
DNA: TGCGCCAGCAGCCAAGCCCCGGGACTAGCGTTCTCTAGCACAGATACGCAGTATTTT
J: TRBJ2-3
size: .
V: TRBV4-1
D: TRBD2

CDR3: CASSFLGLAGVGSETQYF
DNA: TGTGCCAGCAGTTTTTTGGGACTAGCGGGAGTAGGATCAGAGACCCAGTACTTC
J: TRBJ2-5
size: .
V: TRBV28
D: TRBD2

CDR3: CASSDSRTNTTGELFF
DNA: TGTGCCAGCAGTGACTCCCGGACAAACACCACCGGGGAGCTGTTTTTT
J: TRBJ2-2
size: .
V: TRBV6-4
D: .

CDR3: CASSSGTAILYYEQYF
DNA: TGTGCCAGCAGTTCCGGGACAGCTATCTTATACTACGAGCAGTACTTC
J: TRBJ2-7
size: .
V: TRBV11-2
D: TRBD1

CDR3: CASSLGTLTFTEAFF
DNA: TGTGCCAGCAGCCTCGGGACACTTACTTTCACTGAAGCTTTCTTT
J: TRBJ1-1
size: .
V: TRBV28
D: .

CDR3: CASSPSPGLAGGNEQFF
DNA: TGCGCCAGCAGCCCTTCGCCGGGACTAGCGGGAGGTAATGAGCAGTTCTTC
J: TRBJ2-1
size: .
V: TRBV4-3
D: TRBD2

CDR3: CASSEYSQGADTQYF
DNA: TGTGCCAGCAGCGAATATTCGCAGGGTGCAGATACGCAGTATTTT
J: TRBJ2-3
size: .
V: TRBV11-3
D: .

CDR3: CASSLEVGWQGETQYF
DNA: TGTGCCAGCAGCTTAGAAGTAGGATGGCAGGGAGAGACCCAGTACTTC
J: TRBJ2-5
size: .
V: TRBV7-9
D: .

CDR3: CASSLAGIMGEGPPNTGELFF
DNA: TGTGCCAGCAGCTTAGCCGGAATTATGGGGGAGGGCCCCCCCAACACCGGGGAGCTGTTTTTT
J: TRBJ2-2
size: .
V: TRBV7-2
D: TRBD2

CDR3: CASLGGAGRNQPQHF
DNA: TGTGCCAGCTTGGGAGGGGCAGGTCGCAATCAGCCCCAGCATTTT
J: TRBJ1-5
size: once
V: TRBV6-5
D: .

CDR3: CAWTWTSGRRSYNEQFF
DNA: TGTGCCTGGACCTGGACTAGCGGGAGGAGATCCTACAATGAGCAGTTCTTC
J: TRBJ2-1
size: .
V: TRBV30
D: TRBD2

CDR3: CASSPLGGANTEAFF
DNA: TGCGCCAGCAGCCCCCTGGGAGGGGCGAACACTGAAGCTTTCTTT
J: TRBJ1-1
size: .
V: TRBV4-1
D: .

CDR3: CAIGTGYEQYF
DNA: TGTGCCATAGGGACAGGGTACGAGCAGTACTTC
J: TRBJ2-7
size: once
V: TRBV10-3
D: TRBD1

CDR3: CASSQVADLSYEQYF
DNA: TGCGCCAGCAGCCAAGTAGCTGACTTGTCCTACGAGCAGTACTTC
J: TRBJ2-7
size: large
V: TRBV4-3
D: .

CDR3: CASAPLTNTGELFF
DNA: TGCGCCAGCGCCCCTCTAACGAACACCGGGGAGCTGTTTTTT
J: TRBJ2-2
size: once
V: TRBV5-1
D: .

CDR3: CASSARTGPYEQYF
DNA: TGTGCCAGTAGTGCCCGGACAGGGCCCTACGAGCAGTACTTC
J: TRBJ2-7
size: .
V: TRBV19
D: TRBD1

CDR3: CASSLYSYEQYF
DNA: TGTGCCAGCAGTCTTTATTCCTACGAGCAGTACTTC
J: TRBJ2-7
size: .
V: TRBV12-3/TRBV12-4
D: .

CDR3: CASSQTIQGGNTEAFF
DNA: TGCGCCAGCAGTCAAACCATTCAGGGGGGAAACACTGAAGCTTTCTTT
J: TRBJ1-1
size: .
V: TRBV23-1
D: TRBD1

CDR3: CASSDQGLPGDEQFF
DNA: TGTGCCAGCAGTGACCAGGGACTACCAGGCGATGAGCAGTTCTTC
J: TRBJ2-1
size: .
V: TRBV27
D: TRBD2

CDR3: CASSQEWGTVSRTDTQYF
DNA: TGCGCCAGCAGCCAAGAGTGGGGGACAGTTAGCCGCACAGATACGCAGTATTTT
J: TRBJ2-3
size: .
V: TRBV4-3
D: TRBD1

CDR3: CASSPGGGNSNQPQHF
DNA: TGTGCCAGCAGCCCCGGGGGGGGTAATAGCAATCAGCCCCAGCATTTT
J: TRBJ1-5
size: .
V: TRBV3-1/TRBV3-2
D: .

CDR3: CASSYYSYEQYF
DNA: TGTGCCAGCAGTTATTACAGCTACGAGCAGTACTTC
J: TRBJ2-7
size: .
V: TRBV28
D: .

CDR3: CASTPGLARYTQYF
DNA: TGTGCCAGCACCCCGGGACTAGCGAGATATACGCAGTATTTT
J: TRBJ2-3
size: .
V: TRBV2
D: TRBD2

CDR3: CASSGDYSGRTNTGELFF
DNA: TGTGCCAGCAGTGGGGACTACAGCGGGAGGACCAACACCGGGGAGCTGTTTTTT
J: TRBJ2-2
size: .
V: TRBV2
D: TRBD2

CDR3: CASSFVGRVNTEAFF
DNA: TGTGCCAGCAGTTTTGTGGGCAGGGTCAACACTGAAGCTTTCTTT
J: TRBJ1-1
size: .
V: TRBV27
D: .

CDR3: CSVEEAGTSGIIYEQYF
DNA: TGCAGCGTTGAAGAGGCGGGAACCAGCGGGATTATTTATGAGCAGTACTTC
J: TRBJ2-7
size: once
V: TRBV29-1
D: TRBD2

CDR3: CASSQVDTQYF
DNA: TGTGCCAGCAGCCAGGTAGATACGCAGTATTTT
J: TRBJ2-3
size: .
V: TRBV12-3/TRBV12-4
D: .

CDR3: CASSKGLRSYNEQFF
DNA: TGTGCCAGCAGCAAGGGACTTCGCTCCTACAATGAGCAGTTCTTC
J: TRBJ2-1
size: .
V: TRBV11-2
D: .

CDR3: CASSLRTGLEQYF
DNA: TGTGCCAGCAGCCTACGGACAGGGCTCGAGCAGTACTTC
J: TRBJ2-7
size: .
V: TRBV28
D: TRBD1